The entry below gives a single TCR beta chain sequence along with its context. Antigen unknown. This sample was included in a study of shared clonotypes between healthy human individuals. The CDR3 covers 14 residues. The germline V and J ends were trimmed by 1 base and 7 bases, with 11 bases remaining between them. Germline V gene data show CDR1 as LNHDA and CDR2 as SQIVND (reference sequence). Study conclusions and caveats: Incompleteness in sorted-subset sequencing, despite large depth, was shown by rarefaction. The generation probabilities recorded for non-shared clonotypes fell below those of clonotypes shared by all four donors.

The naive CD8 population came from CD45RO-negative cells selected for CCR7, without terminally differentiated effector memory CD45RA+ cells. Sequencing was at deep level. The method was immunoSEQ multiplex PCR; TCRdb's version includes in-frame clones alone and lacks a portion of them. This repertoire shows some 2.1 million clones, approximately 92% found once; its top ten account for more than 1.5%. The source material was naive CD8+ T cells from PBMCs. This clonotype originated in a man aged 18 to 30 in good health. Some clones in this sample may be carry-over from other donors' samples. The chain has TRBV19 and TRBJ2-1, with D perhaps matching TRBD1 or TRBD2 (5 bases each). The CDR3 DNA reads as TGTGCCAGTAGTATAGGAGGGGCTGTAAATGAGCAGTTCTTC. Amino acid sequence: CASSIGGAVNEQFF.